The next 24 T cell receptor beta chains were all read from a single sample in a study of blood T cell repertoires in COVID-19. Only in-frame clones appear in the TCRdb table, and some are missing; sequencing was by immunoSEQ multiplex PCR. The table records approximately 60,000 clones, around 87% of them present only once. What was sequenced was peripheral blood. The receptors here all came from a man aged 55 to 70 with active or convalescent COVID-19.

The rearrangement uses TRBV6-5 and TRBJ1-5, with TRBD1 identical over 9 bases. From germline, CDR1 is MNHEY and CDR2 SVGAGI. The junction had 5 bases not matched to a gene; V was cut back by 6 bases and J by 5 bases. This CDR3 region has 14 residues. CDR3 sequence reads: CASSRDRGDQPQHF. CDR3 bases: TGTGCCAGCAGCCGCGACAGGGGGGATCAGCCCCAGCATTTT.

The genes are TRBV5-6 and TRBJ2-7; D perhaps matches TRBD2 (5 bases). V was shortened by 2 bases and J by 6 bases, with 18 bases between the two germline ends. The germline V gene has CDR1 SGHDT and CDR2 YYEEEE. The CDR3 covers 15 residues. CDR3 bases: TGTGCCAGCAGCTTTCGAGGGTTTGTGGGCGGCGAGCAGTACTTC. Amino acid sequence: CASSFRGFVGGEQYF.

The chain links TRBV11-3 to TRBJ2-3; 7 bases align to TRBD2. Germline V gene lookup returns CDR1 SGHNT and CDR2 YENEEA. The CDR3 is made up of 16 amino acids. Trimming took 3 bases from V and 4 from J; bases not matched to a gene: 10. The CDR3, as DNA: TGTGCCAGCAGCTTGCGACTAGCACGGGGCTCAGATACGCAGTATTTT. Translation gives CASSLRLARGSDTQYF.

CDR3 DNA: TGTGCCAGCAGTTACTTGGGGGGAGGTGGGCAGCCCCAGCATTTT. Residues: CASSYLGGGGQPQHF. This chain joins TRBV6-6 and TRBJ1-5; maybe TRBD1 (5 bases). CDR1 MNHNY and CDR2 SVGAGI come from the germline V gene (reference sequence). V lost 1 base, J lost 7 bases, and 14 bases lay in between. The CDR3 runs 15 residues.

V gene TRBV5-1 combines with J gene TRBJ2-2; 9 bases align to TRBD2. CDR1 and CDR2 from the germline V gene are SGHRS and YFSETQ. The CDR3 loop spans 17 amino acids. The trim removed 5 bases at V and 0 bases at J, leaving 8 bases unmatched. CDR3 amino acids: CASRMGLAGSNTGELFF. CDR3 nucleotides: TGCGCCAGCAGGATGGGGCTAGCGGGGTCGAACACCGGGGAGCTGTTTTTT.

A remark on this clone: Other DNA sequences in this sample translate to the same CDR3. The V gene is TRBV18, the J gene TRBJ2-5; 10 nucleotides match TRBD2. Germline trimming cut 2 bases from V and 3 bases from J; bases unmatched to any gene: 3. This CDR3 spans 15 amino acids. The V gene's germline CDR1 is KGHSH and CDR2 LQKENI. This CDR3 is CASSPGLAGEETQYF. The CDR3 DNA is TGTGCCAGCTCACCAGGGCTAGCGGGAGAAGAGACCCAGTACTTC.

The V call is TRBV5-4, the J call TRBJ2-5, with D maybe TRBD2 (6 bases). V was pared by 0 bases and J by 7 bases, with 16 bases between. The CDR3 runs to 15 residues. Germline-derived CDR1 and CDR2 are SGHNT and YYREEE (reference sequence). CDR3 in DNA: TGTGCCAGCAGCTTGGTCTCCCGGGAGAAGGGGACCCAGTACTTC. Its protein is CASSLVSREKGTQYF.

The gene calls are TRBV6-5 and TRBJ1-2; 10 bases are shared with TRBD1. CDR1 MNHEY and CDR2 SVGAGI come from the germline V gene. V dropped 6 bases and J dropped 4; count of bases not matched to a gene: 5. CDR3 size: 14 residues. The CDR3 is CASRGQGRSYGYTF. CDR3 coding DNA: TGTGCCAGCAGGGGACAGGGGAGATCCTATGGCTACACCTTC.

The V gene is TRBV14, the J gene TRBJ2-5, with D perhaps TRBD2 (6 bases). The CDR3 runs to 13 residues. Germline CDR1 SGHDN, CDR2 FVKESK. Trimming shortened V by 7 bases and J by 5 bases, and 14 bases separated the two germline ends. The CDR3 coding sequence is TGTGCCAGCACCCGAGGAGGGAGTGAGACCCAGTACTTC. Translated: CASTRGGSETQYF.

The gene calls are TRBV4-2 and TRBJ2-3; 7 bases line up with TRBD2. V lost 5 bases, J lost 2 bases, and 7 bases stayed unmatched. CDR1 and CDR2 (germline): LGHNA, YNFKEQ. The CDR3 has 15 residues. In DNA, the CDR3 is TGTGCCAGCAGCTGGGCTAGCGGATCCACAGATACGCAGTATTTT. As protein: CASSWASGSTDTQYF.

The CDR3 bases are TGCGCCAGCAGCCAAGTAGGAGTTAACTATGGCTACACCTTC. This gives the protein CASSQVGVNYGYTF. The chain carries TRBV4-1 and TRBJ1-2; D is undetermined. CDR1 is MGHRA and CDR2 is YSYEKL in the germline V gene. There are 14 residues in the CDR3. Trimming cost V 1 base and J 1 base, with 7 bases left between them.

This clone was counted a single time. This chain uses TRBV15 with TRBJ2-5, with D perhaps TRBD2 (6 bases). CDR3 length: 14 amino acids. V was shortened by 0 bases and J by 3 bases, with 8 bases between the two germline ends. Germline loops: CDR1 LNHNV, CDR2 YYDKDF (reference sequence). Here the CDR3 DNA reads TGTGCCACCAGCAGAGATCGCGGGGAAGAGACCCAGTACTTC. Protein: CATSRDRGEETQYF.

The genes are TRBV5-1 and TRBJ1-5, with TRBD1 as a possible D gene (5 bases). This CDR3 spans 13 amino acids. V was cut by 5 bases and J by 8 bases, with 14 bases left in between. The germline V gene has CDR1 SGHRS and CDR2 YFSETQ. In nucleotides, the CDR3 is TGCGCCAGCAGAGACGGGGCGGGGGAGCCCCAGCATTTT. It yields the protein CASRDGAGEPQHF.

The V and J genes are TRBV7-2 and TRBJ2-1; 8 bases are shared with TRBD2. V was clipped by 10 bases and J by 8 bases; unmatched bases: 10. The CDR3 is made up of 13 amino acids. Germline V CDR1 and CDR2: SGHTA, FQGNSA. The CDR3 DNA sequence: TGTGCCACCTTAGCGGGGCCCGAGGATGAGCAGTTCTTC. Translating it yields CATLAGPEDEQFF.

V gene TRBV9 combines with J gene TRBJ2-5; 7 bases fit TRBD1. Germline V gene sequence: CDR1 SGDLS, CDR2 YYNGEE. This CDR3 is built from 16 residues. Trimming at V came to 0 bases and at J to 5 bases, leaving 10 bases not matched to a gene. CDR3 loop: CASSVAPGGASETQYF. CDR3 nucleotide sequence: TGTGCCAGCAGCGTAGCCCCAGGGGGAGCGTCGGAGACCCAGTACTTC.

This chain uses TRBV5-8 with TRBJ1-1, with a possible D match to TRBD1 (6 bases). The germline V gene has CDR1 SGHTS and CDR2 YDEGEE. V shed 1 base and J shed 1 base, with 14 bases lying between them. The CDR3 is 16 amino acids. The CDR3 protein is CASSLRGGSPNTEAFF. CDR3 in DNA: TGTGCCAGCAGCTTGAGGGGGGGGTCCCCGAACACTGAAGCTTTCTTT.

This sequence joins TRBV7-3 and TRBJ1-2; D may be TRBD1 (6 bases). The CDR3 totals 15 residues. Between the trimmed V and J ends, which lost 5 bases and 5 bases, there was a span of 18 bases. Per germline, CDR1 SGHTA and CDR2 FQGTGA. CDR3 region: CASSPSPGEEYGYTF. Written as DNA, the CDR3 is TGTGCCAGCAGCCCCTCGCCAGGGGAAGAGTATGGCTACACCTTC.

The chain employs TRBV18 and TRBJ2-7; TRBD1 is a possible D gene (5 bases). V lost 1 base to trimming and J lost 3 bases, with 16 bases between them. Germline V CDR1 and CDR2: KGHSH, LQKENI. The CDR3 loop spans 16 amino acids. CDR3 nucleotides: TGTGCCAGCTCACCACGCCAGCAGGGTTATCTCTACGAGCAGTACTTC. It yields the protein CASSPRQQGYLYEQYF.

CDR3 residues: CATSDTAGGRNEQFF. CDR3 in DNA: TGTGCCACCAGTGATACGGCGGGAGGGCGGAATGAGCAGTTCTTC. The chain is built from TRBV24-1 and TRBJ2-1; 9 positions match TRBD2. V was clipped by 3 bases and J by 7 bases; unmatched bases: 6. Germline V gene sequence: CDR1 KGHDR, CDR2 SFDVKD. The CDR3 is 15 residues long.

The CDR3 sequence is CASSSGLAGPDTQYF. DNA for the CDR3: TGCGCCAGCAGTTCAGGACTAGCGGGACCCGATACGCAGTATTTT. The J gene is TRBJ2-3, the V gene TRBV5-1; 12 bases are shared with TRBD2. This CDR3 is 15 amino acids long. CDR1 is SGHRS, CDR2 YFSETQ, per germline. V lost 5 bases, J lost 6 bases, and 7 bases stayed unmatched.

The rearrangement uses TRBV9 and TRBJ2-3, with D possibly TRBD2 on 7 matching bases. Germline lookup yields CDR1 SGDLS and CDR2 YYNGEE. V was pared by 0 bases and J by 5 bases, with 16 bases between. The CDR3 extends over 16 amino acids. The CDR3 loop is CASSVEGGARVDTQYF. DNA of the CDR3: TGTGCCAGCAGCGTAGAGGGGGGGGCGCGGGTAGATACGCAGTATTTT.

This chain connects TRBV2 to TRBJ2-1; 8 nucleotides agree with TRBD1. Germline CDR1 reads SNHLY; CDR2 reads FYNNEI. The ends lost 7 bases at V and 6 bases at J; junction bases unmatched: 5. The CDR3 sequence is 13 residues long. CDR3: CASTPDRGNEQFF. The CDR3 nucleotides read TGTGCCAGCACCCCAGACAGGGGCAATGAGCAGTTCTTC.

The chain uses TRBV18 and TRBJ1-1; D is undetermined. The ends were cut back, 0 bases at V and 1 base at J, with 9 bases in the middle. Germline CDR1 KGHSH, CDR2 LQKENI. There are 15 residues in the CDR3. The CDR3 sequence is CASSPPRAGNTEAFF. CDR3 bases: TGTGCCAGCTCACCACCGAGGGCAGGGAACACTGAAGCTTTCTTT.

V is TRBV10-1 and J is TRBJ2-2; TRBD2 matches at 11 bases. The CDR3 runs to 17 residues. Per the germline V gene, CDR1 is WNHNN and CDR2 is SYGVQD (reference sequence). The trim removed 3 bases at V and 5 bases at J, leaving 8 bases unmatched. In DNA, the CDR3 is TGCGCCAGCAGTGAAGTTTCCCGACTAGCGGGAACCGGGGAGCTGTTTTTT. Protein: CASSEVSRLAGTGELFF.